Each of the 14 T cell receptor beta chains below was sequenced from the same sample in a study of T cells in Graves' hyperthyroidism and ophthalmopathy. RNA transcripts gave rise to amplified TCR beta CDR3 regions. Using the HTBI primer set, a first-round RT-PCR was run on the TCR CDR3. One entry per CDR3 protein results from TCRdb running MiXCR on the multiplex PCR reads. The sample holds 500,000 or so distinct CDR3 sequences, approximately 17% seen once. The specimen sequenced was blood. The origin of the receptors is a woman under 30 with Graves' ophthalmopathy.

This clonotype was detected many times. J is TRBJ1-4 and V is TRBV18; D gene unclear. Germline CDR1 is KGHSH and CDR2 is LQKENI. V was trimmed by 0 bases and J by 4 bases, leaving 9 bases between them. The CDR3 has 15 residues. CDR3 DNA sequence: TGTGCCAGCTCACCACCCTCGGGAGATAATGAAAAACTGTTTTTT. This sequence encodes CASSPPSGDNEKLFF.

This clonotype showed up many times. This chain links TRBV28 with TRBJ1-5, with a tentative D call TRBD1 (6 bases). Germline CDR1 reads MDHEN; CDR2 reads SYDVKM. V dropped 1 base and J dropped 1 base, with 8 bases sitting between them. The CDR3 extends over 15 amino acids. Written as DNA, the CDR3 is TGTGCCAGCAGTTTATCAGGGGCCAGCAATCAGCCCCAGCATTTT. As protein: CASSLSGASNQPQHF.

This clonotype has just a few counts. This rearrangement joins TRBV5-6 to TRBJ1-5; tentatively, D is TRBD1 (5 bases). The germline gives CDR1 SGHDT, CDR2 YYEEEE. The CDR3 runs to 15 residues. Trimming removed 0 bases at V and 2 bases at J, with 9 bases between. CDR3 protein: CASSLATGGNQPQHF. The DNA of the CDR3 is TGTGCCAGCAGCTTGGCCACAGGAGGCAATCAGCCCCAGCATTTT.

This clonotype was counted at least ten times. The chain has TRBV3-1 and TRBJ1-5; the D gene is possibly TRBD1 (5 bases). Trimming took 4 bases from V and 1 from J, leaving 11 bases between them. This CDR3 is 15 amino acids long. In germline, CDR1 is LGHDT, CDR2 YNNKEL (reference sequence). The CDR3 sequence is CASSPYPGSNQPQHF. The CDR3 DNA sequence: TGTGCCAGCAGCCCCTACCCAGGGAGCAATCAGCCCCAGCATTTT.

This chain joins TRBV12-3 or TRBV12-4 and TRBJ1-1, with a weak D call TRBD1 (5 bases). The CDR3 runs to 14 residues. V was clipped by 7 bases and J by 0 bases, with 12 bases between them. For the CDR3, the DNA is TGTGCCAGCATCTGGGGCCCAATGAACACTGAAGCTTTCTTT. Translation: CASIWGPMNTEAFF.

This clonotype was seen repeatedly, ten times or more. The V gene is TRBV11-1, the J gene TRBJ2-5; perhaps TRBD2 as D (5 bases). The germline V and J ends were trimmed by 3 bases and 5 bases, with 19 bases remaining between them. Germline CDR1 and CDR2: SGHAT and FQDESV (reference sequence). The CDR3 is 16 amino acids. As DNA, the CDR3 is TGTGCCAGCAGCTTCTATCCGGGATACCAAGGGGAGACCCAGTACTTC. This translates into CASSFYPGYQGETQYF.

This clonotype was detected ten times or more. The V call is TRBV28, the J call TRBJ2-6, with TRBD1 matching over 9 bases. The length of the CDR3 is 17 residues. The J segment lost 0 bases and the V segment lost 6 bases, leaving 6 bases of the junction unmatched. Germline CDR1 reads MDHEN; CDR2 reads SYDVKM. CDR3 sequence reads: CASRTGQGSSGANVLTF. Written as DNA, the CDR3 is TGTGCCAGCAGAACGGGACAGGGTAGCTCTGGGGCCAACGTCCTGACTTTC.

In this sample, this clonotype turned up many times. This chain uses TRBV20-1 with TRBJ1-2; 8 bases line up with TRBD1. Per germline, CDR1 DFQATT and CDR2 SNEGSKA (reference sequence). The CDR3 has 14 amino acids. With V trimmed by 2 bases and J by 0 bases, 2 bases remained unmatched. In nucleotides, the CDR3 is TGCAGTGCTAGACGACAGGGGACTAACTATGGCTACACCTTC. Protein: CSARRQGTNYGYTF.

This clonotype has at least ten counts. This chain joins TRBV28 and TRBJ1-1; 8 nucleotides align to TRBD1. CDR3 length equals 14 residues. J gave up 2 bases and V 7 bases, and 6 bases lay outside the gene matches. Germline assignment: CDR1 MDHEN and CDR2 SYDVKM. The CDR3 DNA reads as TGTGCCAGCACCACGGGACAGGCAAACACTGAAGCTTTCTTT. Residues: CASTTGQANTEAFF.

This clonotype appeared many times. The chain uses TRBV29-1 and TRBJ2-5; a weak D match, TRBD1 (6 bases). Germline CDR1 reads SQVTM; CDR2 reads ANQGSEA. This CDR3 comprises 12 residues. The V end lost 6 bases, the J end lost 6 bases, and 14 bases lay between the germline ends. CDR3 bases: TGCAGCGTCGAGGGACATTTAAAGACCCAGTACTTC. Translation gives CSVEGHLKTQYF.

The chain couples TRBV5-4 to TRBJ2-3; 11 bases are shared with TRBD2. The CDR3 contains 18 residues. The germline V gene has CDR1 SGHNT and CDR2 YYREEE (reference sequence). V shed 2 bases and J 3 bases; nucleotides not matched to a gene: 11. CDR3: CASSFPLAGGIGTDTQYF. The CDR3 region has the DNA TGTGCCAGCAGCTTCCCCCTAGCGGGAGGAATCGGGACAGATACGCAGTATTTT.

CDR3 in amino acids: CASSLAGGRSGGELFF. CDR3 DNA: TGTGCCAGTAGTTTGGCAGGGGGCCGTTCCGGCGGGGAGCTGTTTTTT. This sequence joins TRBV19 and TRBJ2-2, with 8 bases lining up with TRBD1. The J segment lost 7 bases and the V segment lost 5 bases, leaving 12 bases of the junction unmatched. Per germline, CDR1 LNHDA and CDR2 SQIVND (reference sequence). This CDR3 is built from 16 residues.

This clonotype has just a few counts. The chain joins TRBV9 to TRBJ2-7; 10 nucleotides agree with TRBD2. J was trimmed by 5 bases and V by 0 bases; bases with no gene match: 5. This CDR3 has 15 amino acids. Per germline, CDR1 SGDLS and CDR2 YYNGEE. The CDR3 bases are TGTGCCAGCAGCGTAGGGAGCGGGAGGGCCGACGAGCAGTACTTC. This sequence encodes CASSVGSGRADEQYF.

CDR3 in amino acids: CASSQDRNYREQYF. In nucleotides, the CDR3 is TGTGCCAGCAGCCAAGATCGGAACTATCGCGAGCAGTACTTC. This chain joins TRBV3-1 and TRBJ2-7; D is unresolved. The germline CDR1 and CDR2 sequences are LGHDT and YNNKEL (reference sequence). The CDR3 has 14 amino acids. V lost 0 bases and J 6 bases, leaving 12 bases between the germline ends.